This is a list of T cell receptor beta chains from one sample in a study of T cell responses to AZD1222 COVID-19 vaccine. The data were produced by immunoSEQ multiplex PCR, yet TCRdb's version contains in-frame clones alone and is incomplete. The table has over 95,000 clones, around 90% seen once. Sequenced material: peripheral blood, taken on day 0 of AZD1222 vaccination. The receptors here all came from an adult in good health. CDR3s include the opening cysteine and the closing phenylalanine or tryptophan. Fields, in order: clone size, V gene, D gene, J gene, CDR3 DNA, CDR3 protein. The D gene is left open where the match is weak. The size of a clone is reported for some rows only, either as once, few or many, or as a class for expanded clones.

>.|TRBV5-4|.|TRBJ1-2
TGTGCCAGCAGCTTGAGAATTAACTATGGCTACACCTTC
CASSLRINYGYTF
>.|TRBV14|.|TRBJ2-1
TGTGCCAGCAGCCGAGCCTACAACAATGAGCAGTTCTTC
CASSRAYNNEQFF
>once|TRBV29-1|.|TRBJ2-1
TGCAGCAGCCGCCAGGGGTTCTCCTACAATGAGCAGTTCTTC
CSSRQGFSYNEQFF
>.|TRBV5-1|.|TRBJ1-3
TGCGCCAGCAGCTTGGGGTCTGGAAACACCATATATTTT
CASSLGSGNTIYF
>.|TRBV6-2/TRBV6-3|TRBD2|TRBJ2-3
TGTGCCAGCAGTTACACCTGGCTAGCGGGAGAATTGGAAGATACGCAGTATTTT
CASSYTWLAGELEDTQYF
>.|TRBV2|.|TRBJ1-1
TGTGCCAGCGGTTTCACGGGGGGCACTGAAGCTTTCTTT
CASGFTGGTEAFF
>once|TRBV5-5|.|TRBJ1-3
TGTGCCAGCAGCTTTACCTCACTTGGAAACACCATATATTTT
CASSFTSLGNTIYF
>.|TRBV6-2/TRBV6-3|TRBD1|TRBJ1-2
TGTGCCAGCAGCCGGGACAGGGGGCTCCTAGGCTACACCTTC
CASSRDRGLLGYTF
>.|TRBV11-1|.|TRBJ2-6
TGTGCCAGCACCATTTCCCCCACCGGGGCCAACGTCCTGACTTTC
CASTISPTGANVLTF
>.|TRBV7-9|TRBD1|TRBJ2-1
TGTGCCAGCAGCCTATACAGGGGAGAGGCCTACAATGAGCAGTTCTTC
CASSLYRGEAYNEQFF
>few|TRBV24-1|.|TRBJ1-2
TGTGCCACCAGTGATAATATCGTTGGCGGCTACACCTTC
CATSDNIVGGYTF
>.|TRBV9|TRBD2|TRBJ2-7
TGTGCCAGCAGCTCTTGGACTAGCGGGCTCAACTTC
CASSSWTSGLNF
>.|TRBV5-4|.|TRBJ2-4
TGTGCCAGCAGCTTGGGGGGGAGCGGTTGGAACATTCAGTACTTC
CASSLGGSGWNIQYF
>.|TRBV5-4|TRBD2|TRBJ2-1
TGTGCCAGCAGCTTAAACGGGGGGGCCTACAATGAGCAGTTCTTC
CASSLNGGAYNEQFF
>.|TRBV6-2/TRBV6-3|.|TRBJ1-5
TGTGCCAGCAGTGGACAGCCCAATCAGCCCCAGCATTTT
CASSGQPNQPQHF
>.|TRBV3-1/TRBV3-2|TRBD2|TRBJ2-5
TGTGCCAGCAGCCAAGAGGCGGGGGGGATGTCTACCCAGTACTTC
CASSQEAGGMSTQYF
>.|TRBV27|.|TRBJ2-2
TGTGCCAGCACCGACTACACCGGGGAGCTGTTTTTT
CASTDYTGELFF
>.|TRBV5-1|TRBD1|TRBJ2-7
TGCGCCAGCAGCTTACAGGGGGCTAGCGAGCAGTACTTC
CASSLQGASEQYF
>.|TRBV15|.|TRBJ2-5
TGTGCCACCAGCATAAAAAATCGACGGGACGGCGGGGAGACCCAGTACTTC
CATSIKNRRDGGETQYF
>.|TRBV19|TRBD1|TRBJ1-2
TGTGCCAGTAGTACATCACAGGGGACAGTTAACTATGGCTACACCTTC
CASSTSQGTVNYGYTF
>.|TRBV5-1|TRBD1|TRBJ1-6
TGCGCCAGCAGCTTCGACAGGGGCCGTAATTCACCCCTCCACTTT
CASSFDRGRNSPLHF
>.|TRBV29-1|.|TRBJ1-1
TGCAGCGCAACCGGTCTGAACACTGAAGCTTTCTTT
CSATGLNTEAFF
>.|TRBV5-1|.|TRBJ2-5
TGCGCCAGCAGCCCGGGAGTCCAAGAGACCCAGTACTTC
CASSPGVQETQYF
>.|TRBV29-1|TRBD2|TRBJ2-1
TGCAGCGTTTCGACTAGCGGAGCCTTTGAGCAGTTCTTC
CSVSTSGAFEQFF
>.|TRBV7-2|.|TRBJ2-7
TGTGCCAGCAGCTTAGACCTTAAGGGGCAGTACTTC
CASSLDLKGQYF
>once|TRBV19|TRBD1|TRBJ1-5
TGTGCCAGTAGGCTGGACAGGGATGGTCAGCCCCAGCATTTT
CASRLDRDGQPQHF
>.|TRBV5-1|.|TRBJ2-3
TGCGCCAGCAGTCCAGAAGAATTGTATACGCAGTATTTT
CASSPEELYTQYF
>few|TRBV27|.|TRBJ2-2
TGTGCCAGCAGCTGGACCGGAGTTACCGGGGAGCTGTTTTTT
CASSWTGVTGELFF
>.|TRBV7-9|TRBD1|TRBJ1-4
TGTGCCAGCAGCTCCTCCGGGACAGGTCGGGAAAAACTGTTTTTT
CASSSSGTGREKLFF
>.|TRBV7-9|.|TRBJ1-5
TGTGCCAGCAGCTTTCGGGAGCAGCCCCAGCATTTT
CASSFREQPQHF
>.|TRBV30|TRBD1|TRBJ1-5
TGTGCCTTAACACGCAGGGGGGAAGGGGATCAGCCCCAGCATTTT
CALTRRGEGDQPQHF
>.|TRBV18|TRBD1|TRBJ2-3
TGTGCCAGCTCACCCCGGGACAGCCTATATGATACGCAGTATTTT
CASSPRDSLYDTQYF
>.|TRBV11-2|.|TRBJ2-7
TGTGCCAGCAGCCCTCTGGCGGGAAAGATCTCCTACGAGCAGTACTTC
CASSPLAGKISYEQYF
>.|TRBV7-9|.|TRBJ2-7
TGTGCCAGCAGCTTACAGTCCTACGAGCAGTACTTC
CASSLQSYEQYF
>.|TRBV19|TRBD1|TRBJ2-6
TGTGCCAGTAGTATAGATCAGGGGGCGGGCTCTCTCTCTGGGGCCAACGTCCTGACTTTC
CASSIDQGAGSLSGANVLTF
>.|TRBV11-2|.|TRBJ2-7
TGTGCCAGCAGCTTAGGGGCAGGTTACTCCTACGAGCAGTACTTC
CASSLGAGYSYEQYF
>.|TRBV27|.|TRBJ2-7
TGTGCCAGCAGTTCGGGACTCCGCGGAGAGCAGTACTTC
CASSSGLRGEQYF
>.|TRBV3-1/TRBV3-2|TRBD2|TRBJ2-1
TGTGCCAGCAGCCGGACTAGCAACAACTACAATGAGCAGTTCTTC
CASSRTSNNYNEQFF
>.|TRBV6-2/TRBV6-3|TRBD2|TRBJ2-3
TGTGCCAGCAGCAAGGGACTAGCCGACACAGATACGCAGTATTTT
CASSKGLADTDTQYF
>.|TRBV6-5|TRBD1|TRBJ2-7
TGTGCCAGCAGTTTCGGGACAGGTCCGATTCTCGAGCAGTACTTC
CASSFGTGPILEQYF
>.|TRBV28|.|TRBJ1-1
TGTGCCAGCAGTTTAACGGATGGAAATGAAGCTTTCTTT
CASSLTDGNEAFF
>few|TRBV5-1|.|TRBJ1-6
TGCGCCAGCAGCCGCGCCGGGACCTCTAATTCACCCCTCCACTTT
CASSRAGTSNSPLHF
>.|TRBV7-2|.|TRBJ1-6
TGTGCCAGCAGCGGGGGGACGGCAAATTCACCCCTCCACTTT
CASSGGTANSPLHF
>once|TRBV11-3|TRBD2|TRBJ2-1
TGTGCCAGCAGCCCAAATAGCGGGAGGGCATACGAGCAGTTCTTC
CASSPNSGRAYEQFF
>.|TRBV12-3/TRBV12-4|.|TRBJ2-7
TGTGCCAGCAGTTTATACAACGAGCAGTACTTC
CASSLYNEQYF
>.|TRBV29-1|.|TRBJ1-2
TGCAGCGTCACTCGGGGGGCTGGGGCCTTC
CSVTRGAGAF
>.|TRBV7-2|.|TRBJ2-7
TGTGCCAGCAACTTCAGAGGCCAGGGACCGTACGAGCAGTACTTC
CASNFRGQGPYEQYF
>.|TRBV5-1|.|TRBJ2-5
TGCGCCAGCAGCTTGGCCGGAGGGCGCCAAGAGACCCAGTACTTC
CASSLAGGRQETQYF
>.|TRBV3-1/TRBV3-2|.|TRBJ2-7
TGTGCCAGCAGCCAAGATCTGTTGAACGAGCAGTACTTC
CASSQDLLNEQYF
>.|TRBV18|.|TRBJ1-5
TGTGCCAGCTCACCACAAACAGCAAATCAGCCCCAGCATTTT
CASSPQTANQPQHF
>.|TRBV14|.|TRBJ1-2
TGTGCCAGCAGCCCAGGGAATGGCTACACCTTC
CASSPGNGYTF
>.|TRBV19|.|TRBJ1-5
TGTGCCAGTAGTATACAGGGGACCAATCAGCCCCAGCATTTT
CASSIQGTNQPQHF
>.|TRBV10-1|.|TRBJ1-5
TGCGCCAGGTCAGGAGGTCATCAGCCCCAGCATTTT
CARSGGHQPQHF
>.|TRBV19|.|TRBJ1-1
TGTGCCAGTATTGGACGTGGCGGTGGAGAAACTGAAGCTTTCTTT
CASIGRGGGETEAFF
>.|TRBV5-8|TRBD1|TRBJ1-5
TGTGCCAGCAGCCACGGGACAGGGGGAATTAGCAATCAGCCCCAGCATTTT
CASSHGTGGISNQPQHF